This T cell receptor (beta chain) derives from a study of blood T cells in healthy people across ages. The authors drew about 10 milliliters of peripheral blood from each donor. A second roughly 6 to 12 cycle PCR used barcoded and J-beta primers. Every cDNA molecule bore a tag from a template-switch adaptor containing 12 random nucleotides. TCRdb passed the 5' RACE reads through MiXCR, listing each CDR3 protein once. The repertoire holds over 950,000 distinct CDR3 sequences, with less than 45% as singletons. The CDR3 covers 15 residues. V was shortened by 0 bases and J by 8 bases, with 16 bases between the two germline ends. This clonotype was counted between two and nine times.

The sequenced sample consisted of blood. The receptor was derived from a man aged 18 to 30 in good health. V usage is TRBV12-3 or TRBV12-4 and J usage is TRBJ1-2; possibly TRBD1 for D (5 bases). The CDR3, as DNA: TGTGCCAGCAGTTTAGCAGTAGGGGATGCGCGAGGCTACACCTTC. It translates to CASSLAVGDARGYTF.